This TCR beta chain was identified during a study of response to subunit inactivated influenza vaccine. V shed 4 bases and J shed 1 base, with 15 bases lying between them. The CDR3 is 15 residues long. CDR1 and CDR2 (germline): SGHRS, YFSETQ. General study results and limits: Authors suggested each seasonal influenza vaccination recruits few new T cells.

This clonotype has just a few counts. Its target is unknown. Each CDR3 protein gets one entry after TCRdb re-called the RT-PCR reads with MiXCR. This sample has roughly 180,000 distinct CDR3 sequences, with about a tenth found just once. The receptor's source is a middle-aged man who received an inactivated influenza vaccine. Material: non-naive T cells sorted from PBMCs, obtained on the day of vaccination. V gene TRBV5-1 combines with J gene TRBJ2-7; a weak D match, TRBD1 (6 bases). In DNA, the CDR3 is TGCGCCAGCAGCAGGACCCCAGGACAGTCCTACGAGCAGTACTTC. Translated: CASSRTPGQSYEQYF. Drawing the rest from reference TRBV5-1 and TRBJ2-7, the complete variable domain is KAGVTQTPRYLIKTRGQQVTLSCSPISGHRSVSWYQQTPGQGLQFLFEYFSETQRNKGNFPGRFSGRQFSNSRSEMNVSTLELGDSALYLCASSRTPGQSYEQYFGPGTRLTVT.